This TCR beta chain was retrieved from a study of cytomegalovirus exposure and HLA in healthy donors. Study at large: In a later analysis, it was reported that the 90 to 150 validation repertoires had been produced on the same platform as the roughly 650 repertoires belonging to the first cohort. Whole-study results and caveats: One later analysis, an examination of the 120 or so validation repertoires, found that first-cohort TCR clusters tended to co-occur in them. Reported performance of the classifier showed diagnosis of cytomegalovirus status with high specificity and sensitivity.

The donors were part of the 120-subject validation cohort, which stood apart from the roughly 640-subject first cohort. Assay used: immunoSEQ multiplex PCR; TCRdb lists only in-frame clones, some missing. The sample shows about 250,000 clones, approximately 84% of them seen only once. A note on this clone: Its matching antigen is unknown.

This CDR3 spans 13 amino acids. With 2 bases removed from V and 4 bases from J, the gap between germline ends came to 8 bases. Germline V lookup: CDR1 MNHEY, CDR2 SVGAGI. Sequencing was done on a sample of PBMCs. The TCR was taken from a man between 18 and 35 years old in good health and CMV-seropositive. The chain couples TRBV6-5 to TRBJ1-1, with D perhaps TRBD1 (5 bases). CDR3 DNA: TGTGCCAGCAGTTACCAGGGAGTCACTGAAGCTTTCTTT. This encodes CASSYQGVTEAFF.